Described below is a single TCR beta chain sequence and its context. This clonotype was found a few times. Its antigen remains undetermined. No quality values exist for individual bases; no much larger clone is one base distant. Graves' hyperthyroidism was defined as stable when no progression to ophthalmopathy occurred over 18 months of follow-up. The hyperthyroidism patients were between 18 and 65 years old and newly diagnosed, with a disease duration of less than 2 months. Exclusion was applied to patients with uncontrolled infections, other autoimmune diseases, pregnancy or lactation. Clinical symptoms, serum thyroxine and TRAb, thyroid ultrasound, and orbital computed tomography formed the basis for the diagnoses. Trizol reagent was used to extract total RNA, and RNA quality was then checked on an Agilent 2100 Bioanalyzer. The data were obtained in a study of T cells in Graves' hyperthyroidism and ophthalmopathy (dated by TCRdb to between 2017 and 2020). Notes on the research overall: To identify TCR V-J signatures that set the groups apart, the researchers used a discovery cohort of approximately 98 patients, made up of approximately 43 with Graves' ophthalmopathy and some 55 with stable Graves' hyperthyroidism. In addition, the study compared T-cell repertoires in thyroid tissue and in blood from over 5 Graves' hyperthyroidism patients. The 100 discovery patients were randomly split 7:3 into training and test sets. Prospective prediction of ophthalmopathy was tested in an independent validation cohort consisting of fewer than 20 hyperthyroidism patients and approximately 16 patients who later progressed to ophthalmopathy. According to the paper, TCR Vbeta CDR3 sequencing was carried out on roughly 130 peripheral blood samples, which came from fewer than 50 ophthalmopathy, approximately 78 hyperthyroidism and some 17 progressor patients. Following sampling, methimazole starting at 30 mg daily was given to hyperthyroidism patients, and high-dose intravenous methylprednisolone was given to ophthalmopathy patients. General conclusions and limits of the study: Ophthalmopathy was separated from stable hyperthyroidism by a 13 V-J signature model, with approximately 85% sensitivity and 81% to 82% specificity obtained in cross-validation and 80%/75% obtained in testing. No statistical method was used to set the sample size in advance, and investigators knew the group allocation. During validation, the model predicted progression to ophthalmopathy a median of about 6.3 months ahead of onset, with around 70% sensitivity and about 75% specificity. Most expanded thyroid clonotypes (frequency above 0.001) were also found in blood, which suggests that blood repertoires may mirror thyroid immune responses.

Amplification of TCR beta CDR3 regions was carried out from RNA transcripts. A first-round RT-PCR of the TCR CDR3 used the HTBI primer set with the Qiagen OneStep RT-PCR kit. Libraries were constructed in a second round of multiplex PCR, after which size selection and purification were performed. Paired-end sequencing of the libraries was performed with 100 bp reads on an Illumina HiSeq2000. For the original study's pipeline: SOAPnuke was used to process the raw data, with reads discarded if the reads contained adapters or uncalled bases, had a mean Phred below 15, or lacked an exact constant-primer or identifier match. COPE v1.2.5 was used to merge the high-quality paired reads, and each unique nucleotide sequence was defined as a clonotype. MiTCR v1.1 was used to align clonotypes to the IMGT TRBV, TRBD and TRBJ reference segments. The analysis included only V-J combinations with a frequency above 0.0001, which together covered approximately 99% of the repertoires. A TCS score was defined as the ratio between F50 (clonal expansion) and ExV (chaos), using BLOSUM62-based TCRdist between CDR3 peptides within each V-J. Welch's t-statistics and random forest reduced several hundred V-J features to 10 to 15, which were used in a naive Bayes classifier (R e1071). Using fastp trimming at Q25 and MiXCR clonotype assembly, TCRdb reanalyzed the public sequencing data and kept in-frame beta chains. Records with the same CDR3 protein are collapsed into one entry carrying the most frequent genes and DNA. Clone size and V and J calls follow TCRdb, not the original study. For this sample the table gives hundreds of thousands of distinct CDR3 sequences, of which approximately 44% were detected only once. Of the sample, about 7.9% is held by the ten largest clones.

Spanning cysteine to phenylalanine, the CDR3 consists of 17 amino acids. Solely the CDR3 DNA is kept, with 51 bases framed from the first base. Via the germline V gene, CDR1 is KGHDR and CDR2 SFDVKD. Compared with germline, V lacks 3 bases and J lacks 6 bases; bases without a gene match: 7. The sample taken for sequencing was peripheral blood or thyroid tissue (not recorded which). The rearrangement joined TRBV24-1 to TRBJ2-2; 12 central nucleotides agree with TRBD2. The clonotype was recovered from a young woman with Graves' hyperthyroidism. Donor details come from another sample of the same person, matched by shared clones. At the DNA level, the sequence is TGTGCCACCAGTGATCGACTAGCGGGAGTTCTCCCCGGGGAGCTGTTTTTT. The translation is CATSDRLAGVLPGELFF.